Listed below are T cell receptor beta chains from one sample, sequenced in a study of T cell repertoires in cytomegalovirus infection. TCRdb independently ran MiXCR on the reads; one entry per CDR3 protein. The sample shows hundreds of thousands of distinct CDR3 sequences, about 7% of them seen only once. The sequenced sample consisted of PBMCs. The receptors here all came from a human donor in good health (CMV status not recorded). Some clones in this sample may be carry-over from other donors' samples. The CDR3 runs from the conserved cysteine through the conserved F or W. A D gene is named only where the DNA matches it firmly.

CDR3 protein: CATGLSFSGELFF
V gene: TRBV19
D gene: -
J gene: TRBJ2-2

CDR3 protein: CASSISGGDSYEQYF
V gene: TRBV7-2
D gene: TRBD2
J gene: TRBJ2-7

CDR3 protein: CASSDRNPQETQYF
V gene: TRBV7-2
D gene: -
J gene: TRBJ2-5

CDR3 protein: CASSSSLNYGYTF
V gene: TRBV12-3/TRBV12-4
D gene: -
J gene: TRBJ1-2

CDR3 protein: CASSGNYEQYF
V gene: TRBV28
D gene: -
J gene: TRBJ2-7

CDR3 protein: CSARRDRGETQYF
V gene: TRBV20-1
D gene: TRBD1
J gene: TRBJ2-5

CDR3 protein: CASSLTANTEAFF
V gene: TRBV7-6
D gene: -
J gene: TRBJ1-1

CDR3 protein: CAISAGDERKAFF
V gene: TRBV10-3
D gene: -
J gene: TRBJ1-1

CDR3 protein: CASSQENFPGTDTQYF
V gene: TRBV4-3
D gene: -
J gene: TRBJ2-3

CDR3 protein: CASSTNNYGYTF
V gene: TRBV7-2
D gene: -
J gene: TRBJ1-2

CDR3 protein: CSATPGGLSYTF
V gene: TRBV20-1
D gene: -
J gene: TRBJ1-2

CDR3 protein: CASSLRGGETGELFF
V gene: TRBV7-6
D gene: -
J gene: TRBJ2-2

CDR3 protein: CASSLAGLGEQYF
V gene: TRBV19
D gene: -
J gene: TRBJ2-7

CDR3 protein: CASSPRFSPLHF
V gene: TRBV19
D gene: -
J gene: TRBJ1-6

CDR3 protein: CASSLRRGGLGYTF
V gene: TRBV27
D gene: -
J gene: TRBJ1-2

CDR3 protein: CSASADRPGYTF
V gene: TRBV20-1
D gene: TRBD1
J gene: TRBJ1-2

CDR3 protein: CASSNDRGGQPQHF
V gene: TRBV28
D gene: TRBD1
J gene: TRBJ1-5

CDR3 protein: CASATGHRDEQYF
V gene: TRBV28
D gene: TRBD1
J gene: TRBJ2-7

CDR3 protein: CASTLGAGGLEAFF
V gene: TRBV7-2
D gene: -
J gene: TRBJ1-1

CDR3 protein: CSATRQVADTQYF
V gene: TRBV29-1
D gene: -
J gene: TRBJ2-3

CDR3 protein: CASWGPAIMNTEAFF
V gene: TRBV7-8
D gene: -
J gene: TRBJ1-1

CDR3 protein: CASTNDNGAKGPQHF
V gene: TRBV19
D gene: -
J gene: TRBJ1-5

CDR3 protein: CASSLLSPSNTGELFF
V gene: TRBV7-2
D gene: -
J gene: TRBJ2-2

CDR3 protein: CASSPPGGLNSYEQYF
V gene: TRBV7-6
D gene: TRBD2
J gene: TRBJ2-7

CDR3 protein: CATKLGGNQPQHF
V gene: TRBV27
D gene: -
J gene: TRBJ1-5

CDR3 protein: CASSYSDRFSEAFF
V gene: TRBV6-2/TRBV6-3
D gene: -
J gene: TRBJ1-1